A few counts support the clone carrying this T cell receptor (beta chain). Its antigen is currently unknown. This record belongs to a study of blood T cells in healthy people across ages. General study results and limits: The study found more naive CD4+ cells and higher diversity in long-lived than aged donors. Among T cells, TCR beta diversity per million cells dropped roughly linearly as age rose. There was no known CMV status for donors, so expanded clonotype changes were possibly confounded.

Each of the donors had approximately 10 milliliters of peripheral blood drawn into EDTA-treated Vacutainer tubes. Alongside a J-beta primer mix, a sample-barcoded 5' primer served in a second PCR lasting roughly 7 to 11 cycles. MiXCR, run by TCRdb on the 5' RACE reads, gives a single entry per CDR3 protein. Altogether over 1,200,000 distinct CDR3 sequences are present, around 59% being singletons, with the ten largest covering 6.7%. CDR1 is SGHTA, CDR2 FQGNSA, per germline. The CDR3 extends over 16 amino acids. Sequenced material: blood. This receptor was taken from a man aged 18 to 30 in good health. The chain combines TRBV7-2 with TRBJ2-7; 10 nucleotides agree with TRBD2. The J call may be in error: the DNA end matches TRBJ2-5 better. The CDR3 nucleotides are TGTGCCAGCAGCTTGACCCTAGCGGGAGACGGAGAGACCCAGTACTTC. This gives the protein CASSLTLAGDGETQYF.